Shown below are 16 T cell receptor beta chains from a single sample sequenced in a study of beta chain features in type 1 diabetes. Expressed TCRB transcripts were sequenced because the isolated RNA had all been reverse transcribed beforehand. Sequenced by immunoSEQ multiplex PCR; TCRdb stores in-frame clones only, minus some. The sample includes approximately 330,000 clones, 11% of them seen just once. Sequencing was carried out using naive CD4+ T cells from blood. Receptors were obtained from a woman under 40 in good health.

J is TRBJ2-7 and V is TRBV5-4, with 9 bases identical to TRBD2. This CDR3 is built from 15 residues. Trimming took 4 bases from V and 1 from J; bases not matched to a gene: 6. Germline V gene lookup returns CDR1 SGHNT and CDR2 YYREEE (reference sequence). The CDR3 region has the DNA TGTGCCAGCAGCCCTCCGACTAGCGGATCCTACGAGCAGTACTTC. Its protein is CASSPPTSGSYEQYF.

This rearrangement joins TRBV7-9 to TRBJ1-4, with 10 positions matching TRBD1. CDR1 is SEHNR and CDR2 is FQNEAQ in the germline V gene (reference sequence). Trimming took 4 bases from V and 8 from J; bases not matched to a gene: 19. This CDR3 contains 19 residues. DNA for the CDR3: TGTGCCAGCAGCTCCCGAGCAAAACTGGGACAGGGGATGGACGAAAAACTGTTTTTT. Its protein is CASSSRAKLGQGMDEKLFF.

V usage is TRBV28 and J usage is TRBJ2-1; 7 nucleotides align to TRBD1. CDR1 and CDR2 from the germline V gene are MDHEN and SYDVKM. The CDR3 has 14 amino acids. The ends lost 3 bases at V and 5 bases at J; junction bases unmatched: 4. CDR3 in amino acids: CASSFGTVNNEQFF. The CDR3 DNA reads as TGTGCCAGCAGTTTCGGGACAGTGAACAATGAGCAGTTCTTC.

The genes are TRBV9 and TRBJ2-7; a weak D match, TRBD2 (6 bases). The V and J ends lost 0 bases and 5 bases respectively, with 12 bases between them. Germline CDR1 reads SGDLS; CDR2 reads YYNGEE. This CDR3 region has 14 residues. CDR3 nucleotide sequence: TGTGCCAGCAGCGTAGAAGGGACTTCAAACGAGCAGTACTTC. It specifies CASSVEGTSNEQYF.

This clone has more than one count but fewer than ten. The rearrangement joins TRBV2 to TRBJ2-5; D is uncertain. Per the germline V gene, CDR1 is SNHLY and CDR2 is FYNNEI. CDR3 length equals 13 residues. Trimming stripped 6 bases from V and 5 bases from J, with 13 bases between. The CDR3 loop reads CASRNPPRETQYF. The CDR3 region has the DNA TGTGCCAGCAGGAACCCTCCGCGGGAGACCCAGTACTTC.

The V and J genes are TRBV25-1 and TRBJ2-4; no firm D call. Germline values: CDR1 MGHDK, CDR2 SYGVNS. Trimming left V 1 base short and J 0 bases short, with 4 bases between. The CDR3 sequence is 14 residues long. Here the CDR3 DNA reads TGTGCCAGCAGTGAATCCGGAGCCAAAAACATTCAGTACTTC. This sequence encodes CASSESGAKNIQYF.

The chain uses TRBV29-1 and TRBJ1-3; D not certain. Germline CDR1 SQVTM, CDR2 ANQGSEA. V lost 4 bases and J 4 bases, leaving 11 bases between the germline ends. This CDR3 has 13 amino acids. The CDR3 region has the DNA TGCAGCGTTGTACCGGGGAACGGAAACACCATATATTTT. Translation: CSVVPGNGNTIYF.

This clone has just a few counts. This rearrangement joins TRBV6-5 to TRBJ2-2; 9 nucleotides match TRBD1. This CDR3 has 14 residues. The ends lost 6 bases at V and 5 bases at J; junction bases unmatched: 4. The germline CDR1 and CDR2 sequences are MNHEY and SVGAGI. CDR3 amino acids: CASRTGGRTGELFF. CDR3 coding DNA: TGTGCCAGCAGGACAGGGGGAAGGACCGGGGAGCTGTTTTTT.

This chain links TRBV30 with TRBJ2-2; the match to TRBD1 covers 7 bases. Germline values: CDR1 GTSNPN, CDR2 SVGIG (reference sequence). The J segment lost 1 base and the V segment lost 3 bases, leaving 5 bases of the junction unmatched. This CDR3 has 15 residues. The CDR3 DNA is TGTGCCTGGAGGGCCGGGACAGTGAACACCGGGGAGCTGTTTTTT. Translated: CAWRAGTVNTGELFF.

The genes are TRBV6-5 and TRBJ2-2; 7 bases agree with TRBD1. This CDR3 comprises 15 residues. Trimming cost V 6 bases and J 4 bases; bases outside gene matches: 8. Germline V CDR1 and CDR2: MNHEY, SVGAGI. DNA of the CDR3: TGTGCCAGCAGAACCGGGACAGTGGGCACCGGGGAGCTGTTTTTT. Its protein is CASRTGTVGTGELFF.

The CDR3 bases are TGTGCCAGCAGCCAAAGACCGGGACTAGCGGGGTACTCTGGGGCCAACGTCCTGACTTTC. Translating gives CASSQRPGLAGYSGANVLTF. V usage is TRBV14 and J usage is TRBJ2-6; 13 bases map to TRBD2. This CDR3 spans 20 amino acids. CDR1 is SGHDN and CDR2 is FVKESK in the germline V gene. After removal of 2 bases from V and 0 bases from J, the junction contained 7 bases not matched to a gene.

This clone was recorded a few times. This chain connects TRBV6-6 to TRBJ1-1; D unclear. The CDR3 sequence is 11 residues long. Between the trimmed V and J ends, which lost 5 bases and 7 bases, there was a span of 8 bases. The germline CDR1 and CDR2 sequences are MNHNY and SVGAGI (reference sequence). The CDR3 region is CASSPEIEAFF. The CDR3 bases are TGTGCCAGCAGTCCGGAGATTGAAGCTTTCTTT.

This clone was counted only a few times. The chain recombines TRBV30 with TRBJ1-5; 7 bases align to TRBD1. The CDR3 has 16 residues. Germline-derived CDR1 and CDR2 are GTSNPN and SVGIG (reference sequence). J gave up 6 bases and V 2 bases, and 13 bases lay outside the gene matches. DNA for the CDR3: TGTGCCTGGAGTAGTCGAGGGGACAGCACGGTTCAGCCCCAGCATTTT. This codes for CAWSSRGDSTVQPQHF. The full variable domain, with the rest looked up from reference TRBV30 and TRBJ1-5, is SQTIHQWPATLVQPVGSPLSLECTVEGTSNPNLYWYRQAAGRGLQLLFYSVGIGQISSEVPQNLSASRPQDRQFILSSKKLLLSDSGFYLCAWSSRGDSTVQPQHFGDGTRLSIL.

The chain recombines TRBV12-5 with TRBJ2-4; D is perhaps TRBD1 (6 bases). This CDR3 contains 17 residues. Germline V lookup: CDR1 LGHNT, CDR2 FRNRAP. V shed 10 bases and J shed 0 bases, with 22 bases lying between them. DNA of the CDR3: TGTGCTACTTCACCGGGGACACCTAACAGAGCCAAAAACATTCAGTACTTC. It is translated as CATSPGTPNRAKNIQYF. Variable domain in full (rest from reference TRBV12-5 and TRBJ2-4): DARVTQTPRHKVTEMGQEVTMRCQPILGHNTVFWYRQTMMQGLELLAYFRNRAPLDDSGMPKDRFSAEMPDATLATLKIQPSEPRDSAVYFCATSPGTPNRAKNIQYFGAGTRLSVL.

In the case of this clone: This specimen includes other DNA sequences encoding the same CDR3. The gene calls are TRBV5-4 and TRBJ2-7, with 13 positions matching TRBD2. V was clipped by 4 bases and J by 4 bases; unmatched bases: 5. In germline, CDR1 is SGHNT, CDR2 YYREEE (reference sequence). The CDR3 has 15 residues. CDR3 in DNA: TGTGCCAGCAGCCTCGGACTAGCGGGAGAGTACGAGCAGTACTTC. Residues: CASSLGLAGEYEQYF.

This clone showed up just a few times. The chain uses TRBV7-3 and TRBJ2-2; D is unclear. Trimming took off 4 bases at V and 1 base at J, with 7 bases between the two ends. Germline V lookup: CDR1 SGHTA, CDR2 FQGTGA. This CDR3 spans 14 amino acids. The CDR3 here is CASSSTVNTGELFF. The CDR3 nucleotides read TGTGCCAGCAGCTCCACAGTGAACACCGGGGAGCTGTTTTTT.